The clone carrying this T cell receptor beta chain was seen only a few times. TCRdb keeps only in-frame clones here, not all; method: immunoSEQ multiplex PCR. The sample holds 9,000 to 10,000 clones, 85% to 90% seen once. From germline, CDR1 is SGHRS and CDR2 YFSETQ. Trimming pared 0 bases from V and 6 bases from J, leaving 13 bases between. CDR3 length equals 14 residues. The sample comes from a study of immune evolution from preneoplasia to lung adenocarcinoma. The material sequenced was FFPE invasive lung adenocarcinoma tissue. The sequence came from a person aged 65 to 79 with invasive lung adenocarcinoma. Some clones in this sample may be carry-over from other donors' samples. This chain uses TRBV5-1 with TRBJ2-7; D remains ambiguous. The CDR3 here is CASSLAKAVGEQYF. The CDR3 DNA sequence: TGCGCCAGCAGCTTGGCCAAGGCGGTGGGCGAGCAGTACTTC.